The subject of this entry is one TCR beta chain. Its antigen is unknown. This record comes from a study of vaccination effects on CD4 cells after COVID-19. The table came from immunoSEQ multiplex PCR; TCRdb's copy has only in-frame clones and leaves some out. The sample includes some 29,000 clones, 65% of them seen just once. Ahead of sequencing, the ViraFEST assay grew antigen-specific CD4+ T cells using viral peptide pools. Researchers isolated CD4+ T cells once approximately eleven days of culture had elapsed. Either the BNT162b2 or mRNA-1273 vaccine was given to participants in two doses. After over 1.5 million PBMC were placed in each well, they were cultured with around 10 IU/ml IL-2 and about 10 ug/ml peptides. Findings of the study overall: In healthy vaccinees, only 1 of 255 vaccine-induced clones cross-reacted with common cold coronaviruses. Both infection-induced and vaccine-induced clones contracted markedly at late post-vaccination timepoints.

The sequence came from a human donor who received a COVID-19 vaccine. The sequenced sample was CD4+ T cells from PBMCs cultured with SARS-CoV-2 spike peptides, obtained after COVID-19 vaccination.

The CDR3 DNA reads TGTGCCAGCAGCTTAGATGAGCAGACCCAGTACTTC. It is translated as CASSLDEQTQYF. The chain links TRBV7-9 to TRBJ2-5; D ambiguous. Germline loops: CDR1 SEHNR, CDR2 FQNEAQ (reference sequence). Trimming shortened V by 1 base and J by 6 bases, and 6 bases separated the two germline ends. The CDR3 is made up of 12 amino acids.